These 9 T cell receptor beta chains were sequenced from one sample in a study of cytomegalovirus exposure and HLA in healthy donors. Data came from immunoSEQ multiplex PCR; TCRdb stores just in-frame clones and leaves some out. The table includes some 140,000 clones, 65% to 90% detected once. Specimen: PBMCs. The source is a man younger than 30 in good health and CMV-seropositive.

The chain is built from TRBV19 and TRBJ2-7, with D possibly TRBD2 on 6 matching bases. From germline, CDR1 is LNHDA and CDR2 SQIVND (reference sequence). The CDR3 length is 14 residues. Trimming shortened V by 7 bases and J by 2 bases, and 15 bases separated the two germline ends. CDR3 in DNA: TGTGCCAGTACCCCGGGAGAAACCCCCTACGAGCAGTACTTC. It yields the protein CASTPGETPYEQYF.

This sequence joins TRBV7-6 and TRBJ2-5; TRBD1 agrees at 8 bases. The CDR3 is made up of 15 amino acids. V was clipped by 1 base and J by 5 bases; unmatched bases: 6. Germline loops: CDR1 SGHVS, CDR2 FNYEAQ. This CDR3 is CASSLGGRGLETQYF. The CDR3 region has the DNA TGTGCCAGCAGCTTAGGGGGCAGGGGGCTGGAGACCCAGTACTTC.

The CDR3 DNA reads as TGTGCCAGCAGCTTGGCTTTACGATCGGGTTACTATGGCTACACCTTC. It is translated as CASSLALRSGYYGYTF. The chain has TRBV5-5 and TRBJ1-2; D ambiguous. Germline CDR1 is SGHKS and CDR2 is YYEKEE (reference sequence). V was clipped by 0 bases and J by 3 bases, with 15 bases between them. The CDR3 covers 16 residues.

Only one count was recorded for this clone. The chain links TRBV4-1 to TRBJ2-7, with TRBD1 matching 9 bases. The CDR3 consists of 15 residues. J lost 5 bases, V lost 3 bases, and 8 bases had no gene match. Germline CDR1 MGHRA, CDR2 YSYEKL. In nucleotides, the CDR3 is TGCGCCAGCAGCCAGCCTGGGACAGGGCCCCACGAGCAGTACTTC. It codes for CASSQPGTGPHEQYF.

Comment on this clone: The same CDR3 arises from other DNA sequences in this sample as well. The chain combines TRBV5-1 with TRBJ1-1, with D uncertain. V lost 0 bases and J lost 1, with 7 bases in between. CDR3 length: 14 residues. Per germline, CDR1 SGHRS and CDR2 YFSETQ. The CDR3: CASSLGSGNTEAFF. The DNA of the CDR3 is TGCGCCAGCAGCTTGGGGTCGGGGAACACTGAAGCTTTCTTT.

The rearrangement joins TRBV5-1 to TRBJ1-3; perhaps TRBD1 as D (6 bases). The length of the CDR3 is 13 residues. Trimming cost V 7 bases and J 4 bases, with 12 bases left between them. In germline, CDR1 is SGHRS, CDR2 YFSETQ. In nucleotides, the CDR3 is TGCGCCAGCCGACAGGTTTCCGGAAACACCATATATTTT. Amino acids: CASRQVSGNTIYF. The full variable domain, with the rest looked up from reference TRBV5-1 and TRBJ1-3, is KAGVTQTPRYLIKTRGQQVTLSCSPISGHRSVSWYQQTPGQGLQFLFEYFSETQRNKGNFPGRFSGRQFSNSRSEMNVSTLELGDSALYLCASRQVSGNTIYFGEGSWLTVV.

The genes are TRBV5-1 and TRBJ1-5, with D unresolved. V shed 4 bases and J shed 2 bases, with 13 bases lying between them. In germline, CDR1 is SGHRS, CDR2 YFSETQ. The CDR3 consists of 15 residues. The CDR3 DNA sequence: TGCGCCAGCAGCCCCGAAGCCGCGGGCAATCAGCCCCAGCATTTT. It translates to CASSPEAAGNQPQHF.

This chain links TRBV10-1 with TRBJ1-1; D uncertain. V was clipped by 5 bases and J by 6 bases, with 13 bases between them. The CDR3 covers 13 residues. CDR1 is WNHNN and CDR2 is SYGVQD in the germline V gene (reference sequence). The CDR3 loop reads CASSNPGSSEAFF. As DNA, the CDR3 is TGCGCCAGCAGTAACCCCGGGAGTTCTGAAGCTTTCTTT.

The chain employs TRBV7-2 and TRBJ2-2; 11 bases map to TRBD2. After removal of 3 bases from V and 5 bases from J, the junction contained 11 bases not matched to a gene. The CDR3 is made up of 18 amino acids. From germline, CDR1 is SGHTA and CDR2 FQGNSA. The CDR3 nucleotides are TGTGCCAGCAGCTTTGTCCTTCGGACTAGCGGGCGGACCGGGGAGCTGTTTTTT. Translating gives CASSFVLRTSGRTGELFF.